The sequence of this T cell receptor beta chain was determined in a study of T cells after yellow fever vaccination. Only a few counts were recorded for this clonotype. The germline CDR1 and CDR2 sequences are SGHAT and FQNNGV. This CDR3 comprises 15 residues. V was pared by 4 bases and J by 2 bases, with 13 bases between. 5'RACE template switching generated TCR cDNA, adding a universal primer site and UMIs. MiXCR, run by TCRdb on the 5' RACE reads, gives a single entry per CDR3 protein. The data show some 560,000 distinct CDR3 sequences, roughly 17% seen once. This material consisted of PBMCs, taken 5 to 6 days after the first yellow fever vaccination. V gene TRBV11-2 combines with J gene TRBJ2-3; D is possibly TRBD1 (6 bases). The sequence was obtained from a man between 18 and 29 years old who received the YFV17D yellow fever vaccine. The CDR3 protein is CASSSGHTITDTQYF. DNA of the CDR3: TGTGCCAGCAGCTCGGGACATACAATCACAGATACGCAGTATTTT.